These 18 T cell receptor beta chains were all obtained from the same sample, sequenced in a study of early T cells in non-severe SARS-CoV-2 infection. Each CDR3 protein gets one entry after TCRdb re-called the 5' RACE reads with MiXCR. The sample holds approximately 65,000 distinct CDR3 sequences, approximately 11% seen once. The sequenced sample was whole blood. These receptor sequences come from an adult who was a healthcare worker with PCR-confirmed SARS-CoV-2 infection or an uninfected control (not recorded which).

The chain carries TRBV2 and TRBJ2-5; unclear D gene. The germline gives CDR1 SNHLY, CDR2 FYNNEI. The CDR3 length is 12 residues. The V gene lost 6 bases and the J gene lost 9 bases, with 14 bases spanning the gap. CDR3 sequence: CASSATVLAQYF. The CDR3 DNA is TGTGCCAGCAGCGCGACCGTGTTGGCCCAGTACTTC.

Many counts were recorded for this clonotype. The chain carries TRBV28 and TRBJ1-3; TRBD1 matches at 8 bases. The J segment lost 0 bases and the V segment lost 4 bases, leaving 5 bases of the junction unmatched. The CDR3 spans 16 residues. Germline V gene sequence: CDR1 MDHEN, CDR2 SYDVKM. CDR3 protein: CASSSHGQGSGNTIYF. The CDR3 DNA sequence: TGTGCCAGCAGTTCTCACGGACAGGGCTCTGGAAACACCATATATTTT.

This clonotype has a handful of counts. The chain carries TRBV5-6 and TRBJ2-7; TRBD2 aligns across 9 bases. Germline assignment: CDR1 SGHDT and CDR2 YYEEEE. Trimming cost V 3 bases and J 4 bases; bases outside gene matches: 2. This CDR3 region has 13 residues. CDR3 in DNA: TGTGCCAGCAGCTCCGCGGGAGGGTACGAGCAGTACTTC. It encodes CASSSAGGYEQYF.

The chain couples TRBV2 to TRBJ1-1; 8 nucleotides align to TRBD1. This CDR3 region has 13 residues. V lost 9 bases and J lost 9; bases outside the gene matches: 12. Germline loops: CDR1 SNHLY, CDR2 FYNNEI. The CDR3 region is CASGPFTGGQAFF. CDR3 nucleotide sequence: TGTGCCAGTGGGCCCTTTACAGGGGGTCAAGCTTTCTTT.

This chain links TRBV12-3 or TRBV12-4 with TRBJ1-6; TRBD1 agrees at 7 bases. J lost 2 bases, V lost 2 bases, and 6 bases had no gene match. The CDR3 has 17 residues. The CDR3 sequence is CASSLNRGQPYNSPLHF. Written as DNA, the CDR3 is TGTGCCAGCAGTTTAAATCGGGGACAGCCCTATAATTCACCCCTCCACTTT.

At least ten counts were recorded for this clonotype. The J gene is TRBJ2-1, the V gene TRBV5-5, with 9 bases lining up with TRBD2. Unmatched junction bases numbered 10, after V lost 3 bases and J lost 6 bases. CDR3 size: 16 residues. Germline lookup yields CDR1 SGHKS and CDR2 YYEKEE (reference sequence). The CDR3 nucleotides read TGTGCCAGCAGCTCCTTAGCGGGAGCTTTTAGCAATGAGCAGTTCTTC. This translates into CASSSLAGAFSNEQFF.

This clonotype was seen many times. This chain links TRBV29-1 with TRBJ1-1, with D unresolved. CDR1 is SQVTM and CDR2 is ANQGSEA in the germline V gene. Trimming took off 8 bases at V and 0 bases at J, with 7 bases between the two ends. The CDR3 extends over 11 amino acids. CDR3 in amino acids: CSLVMNTEAFF. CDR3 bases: TGCAGCTTGGTAATGAACACTGAAGCTTTCTTT.

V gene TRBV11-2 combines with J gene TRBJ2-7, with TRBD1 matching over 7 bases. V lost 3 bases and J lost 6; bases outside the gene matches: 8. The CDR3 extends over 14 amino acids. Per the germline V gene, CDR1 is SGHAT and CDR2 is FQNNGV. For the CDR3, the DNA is TGTGCCAGCAGCTTGGACAGGTCCCCGGTCGAGCAGTACTTC. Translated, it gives CASSLDRSPVEQYF.

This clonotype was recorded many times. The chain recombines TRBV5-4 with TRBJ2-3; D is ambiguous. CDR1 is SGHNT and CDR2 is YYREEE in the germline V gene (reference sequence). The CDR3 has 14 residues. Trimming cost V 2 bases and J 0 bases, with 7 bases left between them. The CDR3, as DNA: TGTGCCAGCAGCTTTACGGCTAGCACAGATACGCAGTATTTT. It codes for CASSFTASTDTQYF.

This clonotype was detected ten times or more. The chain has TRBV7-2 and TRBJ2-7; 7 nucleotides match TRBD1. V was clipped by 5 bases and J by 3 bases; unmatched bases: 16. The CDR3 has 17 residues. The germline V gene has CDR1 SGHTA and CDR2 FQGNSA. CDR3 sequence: CASSQRTGHGVHYEQYF. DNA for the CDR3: TGTGCCAGCAGCCAGAGGACAGGTCATGGGGTCCACTACGAGCAGTACTTC. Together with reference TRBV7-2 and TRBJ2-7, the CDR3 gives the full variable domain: GAGVSQSPSNKVTEKGKDVELRCDPISGHTALYWYRQSLGQGLEFLIYFQGNSAPDKSGLPSDRFSAERTGGSVSTLTIQRTQQEDSAVYLCASSQRTGHGVHYEQYFGPGTRLTVT.

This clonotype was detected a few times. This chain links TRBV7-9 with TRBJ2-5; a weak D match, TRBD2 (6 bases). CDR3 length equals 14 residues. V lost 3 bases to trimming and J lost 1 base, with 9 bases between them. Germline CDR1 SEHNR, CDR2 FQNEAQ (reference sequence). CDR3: CASSFQGLQETQYF. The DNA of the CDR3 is TGTGCCAGCAGCTTTCAGGGACTCCAAGAGACCCAGTACTTC.

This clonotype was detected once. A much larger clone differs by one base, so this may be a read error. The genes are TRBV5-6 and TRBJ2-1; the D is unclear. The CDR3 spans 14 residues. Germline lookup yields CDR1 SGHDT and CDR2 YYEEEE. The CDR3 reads CVSSLLRTNNEQFF. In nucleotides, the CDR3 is TGTGTCAGCAGCTTGCTTCGAACGAACAATGAGCAGTTCTTC.

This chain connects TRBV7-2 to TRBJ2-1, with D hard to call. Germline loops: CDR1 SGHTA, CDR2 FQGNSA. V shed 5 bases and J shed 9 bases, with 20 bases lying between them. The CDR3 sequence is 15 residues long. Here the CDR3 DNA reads TGTGCCAGCAGCCGCCGCGGAGACCCTTTTCCTGAGCAGTTCTTC. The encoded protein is CASSRRGDPFPEQFF.

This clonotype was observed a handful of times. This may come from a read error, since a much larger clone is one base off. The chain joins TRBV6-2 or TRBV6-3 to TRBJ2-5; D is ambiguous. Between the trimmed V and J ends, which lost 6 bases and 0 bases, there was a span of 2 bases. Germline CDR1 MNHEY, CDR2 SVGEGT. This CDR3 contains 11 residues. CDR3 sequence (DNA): TGTGCCAGCAGCCACCAAGAGACCCAGTACTTC. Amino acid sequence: CASSHQETQYF.

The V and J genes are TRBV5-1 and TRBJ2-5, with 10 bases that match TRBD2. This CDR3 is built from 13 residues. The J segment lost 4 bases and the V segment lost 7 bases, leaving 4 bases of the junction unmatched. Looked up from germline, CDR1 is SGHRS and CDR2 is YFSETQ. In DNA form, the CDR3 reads TGCGCCAGCGGAGCGGGAGGGGCAGAGACCCAGTACTTC. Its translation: CASGAGGAETQYF. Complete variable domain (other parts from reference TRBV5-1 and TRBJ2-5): KAGVTQTPRYLIKTRGQQVTLSCSPISGHRSVSWYQQTPGQGLQFLFEYFSETQRNKGNFPGRFSGRQFSNSRSEMNVSTLELGDSALYLCASGAGGAETQYFGPGTRLLVL.

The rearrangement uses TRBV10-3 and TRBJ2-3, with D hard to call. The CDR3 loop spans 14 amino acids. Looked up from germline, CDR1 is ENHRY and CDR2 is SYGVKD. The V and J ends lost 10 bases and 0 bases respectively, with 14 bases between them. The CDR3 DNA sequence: TGTGCCACCCAAACCGGCTCCAGCACAGATACGCAGTATTTT. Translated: CATQTGSSTDTQYF.

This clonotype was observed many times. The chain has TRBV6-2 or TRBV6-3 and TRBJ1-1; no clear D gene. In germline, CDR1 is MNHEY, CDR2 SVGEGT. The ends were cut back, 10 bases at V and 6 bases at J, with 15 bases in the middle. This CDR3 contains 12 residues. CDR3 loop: CATERVGAEAFF. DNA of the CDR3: TGTGCCACCGAGAGAGTCGGAGCTGAAGCTTTCTTT.

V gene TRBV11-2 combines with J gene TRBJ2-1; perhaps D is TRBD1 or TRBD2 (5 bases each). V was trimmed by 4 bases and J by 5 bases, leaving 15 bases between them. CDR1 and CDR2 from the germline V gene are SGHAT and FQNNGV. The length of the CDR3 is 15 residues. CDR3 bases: TGTGCCAGCAGCTCAAAGGGACCATTTAACAATGAGCAGTTCTTC. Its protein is CASSSKGPFNNEQFF.